This TCR beta chain was identified during a study of T-cell reconstitution after alpha-beta-depleted transplantation in children. The TCRbeta library was prepared with unique molecular identifiers. TCRdb re-derived calls from the PCR reads in MiXCR, one entry per CDR3 protein. The sample carries hundreds of thousands of distinct CDR3 sequences, under 15% recorded once. The CDR3 is 14 amino acids. Germline lookup yields CDR1 MDHEN and CDR2 SYDVKM. V was trimmed by 5 bases and J by 5 bases, leaving 15 bases between them. V gene TRBV28 combines with J gene TRBJ1-2, with D possibly being TRBD1 (5 bases). Sequencing used PBMCs, mostly from graft donor cells, obtained 360 days after TCRalphabeta/CD19-depleted stem cell transplant. The sequence came from a male patient between 10 and 17 years old who had a stem cell transplant for acute myeloid leukemia, so the T cells may come from the graft donor. The CDR3 sequence is CASSQYGGRYGYTF. CDR3 nucleotides: TGTGCCAGCAGTCAATATGGGGGGAGGTATGGCTACACCTTC.